This T cell receptor (beta chain) comes out of a study of tissue T cells after allogeneic stem cell transplantation. Study outcomes and limitations: Across patients, clones rarely overlapped, yet motif clusters were shared tissue-specifically. Some tissue clones might be persisting host cells; their alloreactivity or antigen specificity was not determined. Blood and spleen captured only part of the tissue TCR repertoire.

TCRbeta CDR3 was sequenced at survey depth with template counts. TCRdb's table, derived via immunoSEQ multiplex PCR, lists solely in-frame clones and lacks some. There are about 22,000 clones in the sample; about two thirds occur only once, and 0.66% lies in the top ten. The CDR3 runs 13 residues. With 0 bases removed from V and 7 bases from J, the gap between germline ends came to 10 bases. Germline-derived CDR1 and CDR2 are GKSSPN and SITVG. As for this clone: As yet, its antigen is unknown. Mouse gene names and germline throughout. The read terminates 1 residue ahead of where the CDR3 ends, so the germline J gene completes it. Other DNA sequences in this specimen translate into the identical CDR3.

This sequence joins TRBV31 and TRBJ2-1; maybe TRBD2 (7 bases). Material: spleen. The TCR comes from a female BALB/c mouse in good health. The strain's MHC haplotype is H2-d. The DNA read from the CDR3 is TGTGCCTGGAGTCTAGGGGGGCGGGCTGAGCAGTTC. Translation: CAWSLGGRAEQF. The complete CDR3 sequence is CAWSLGGRAEQFF.